The next 15 T cell receptor beta chains were all read from a single sample in a study of cytomegalovirus exposure and HLA in healthy donors. Assay used: immunoSEQ multiplex PCR; TCRdb lists only in-frame clones, some missing. This sample carries some 170,000 clones, 80% to 90% of them seen once, and the ten largest clones take 1.4%. Sequenced input: PBMCs. The source of these receptors is a woman in her twenties or thirties in good health and CMV-seronegative.

This clone was picked up one time. DNA of the CDR3: TGTGCCAGCAGTTTCCTTGGACGGGAGTCCTACGAGCAGTACTTC. Its protein is CASSFLGRESYEQYF. The chain joins TRBV27 to TRBJ2-7, with D possibly TRBD2 on 6 matching bases. CDR3 length: 15 residues. With 3 bases removed from V and 1 base from J, the gap between germline ends came to 13 bases. CDR1 is MNHEY and CDR2 is SMNVEV in the germline V gene (reference sequence).

The chain uses TRBV21-1 and TRBJ2-2; the table gives TRBD2 as D, unverified against the DNA. TRBV21-1 is a pseudogene. The CDR3 totals 17 residues. In nucleotides, the CDR3 is TGTGCCAGCAGCAACCGATCGAGCGGGCGGAACACCGGGGAGCTGTTTTTT. Protein sequence: CASSNRSSGRNTGELFF.

The CDR3 is CASSLAQGSGYGYTF. CDR3 DNA sequence: TGCGCCAGCAGCTTGGCCCAGGGGTCCGGATATGGCTACACCTTC. The V gene is TRBV5-1, the J gene TRBJ1-2; D may be TRBD1 (6 bases). CDR1 and CDR2 (germline): SGHRS, YFSETQ. Trimming pared 0 bases from V and 5 bases from J, leaving 14 bases between. The CDR3 extends over 15 amino acids.

The J gene is TRBJ1-1, the V gene TRBV10-2; a possible D gene is TRBD1 (6 bases). This CDR3 is 12 amino acids long. CDR1 is WSHSY and CDR2 is SAAADI in the germline V gene. V was clipped by 6 bases and J by 8 bases, with 13 bases between them. The CDR3 coding sequence is TGCGCCAGCAGCAGGGGAAGCCCCGAAGCTTTCTTT. This gives the protein CASSRGSPEAFF.

This chain uses TRBV5-4 with TRBJ1-1, with unresolved D. Trimming removed 3 bases at V and 3 bases at J, with 15 bases between. Germline lookup yields CDR1 SGHNT and CDR2 YYREEE (reference sequence). This CDR3 comprises 15 residues. The CDR3: CASSSHRGWDTEAFF. The CDR3, as DNA: TGTGCCAGCAGCTCCCACAGAGGGTGGGACACTGAAGCTTTCTTT.

V usage is TRBV13 and J usage is TRBJ1-3; TRBD1 matches 7 bases. CDR3 length equals 14 residues. V shed 6 bases and J 1 base; nucleotides not matched to a gene: 3. Germline loops: CDR1 PRHDT, CDR2 FYEKMQ (reference sequence). CDR3 residues: CASRTGASGNTIYF. Here the CDR3 DNA reads TGTGCCAGCAGAACAGGGGCTTCTGGAAACACCATATATTTT. Full variable domain (outside the CDR3, taken from reference TRBV13 and TRBJ1-3): AAGVIQSPRHLIKEKRETATLKCYPIPRHDTVYWYQQGPGQDPQFLISFYEKMQSDKGSIPDRFSAQQFSDYHSELNMSSLELGDSALYFCASRTGASGNTIYFGEGSWLTVV.

The chain is built from TRBV5-1 and TRBJ1-2, with D tentatively TRBD1 (6 bases). The CDR3 runs 14 residues. Germline values: CDR1 SGHRS, CDR2 YFSETQ. The V end was cut by 0 bases, the J end by 4 bases, with 10 bases between. The CDR3 spells CASSLGTASYGYTF. Written as DNA, the CDR3 is TGCGCCAGCAGCTTGGGGACAGCCAGCTATGGCTACACCTTC.

V and J are TRBV7-9 and TRBJ2-7; D is perhaps TRBD2 (6 bases). The CDR3 is 14 residues long. Germline-derived CDR1 and CDR2 are SEHNR and FQNEAQ (reference sequence). V gave up 2 bases and J gave up 3 bases, with 11 bases separating them. Written as DNA, the CDR3 is TGTGCCAGCAGCTTATCGGGGGACGTCTACGAGCAGTACTTC. It specifies CASSLSGDVYEQYF.

This clone appeared once. The J gene is TRBJ2-7, the V gene TRBV6-4; possible D gene TRBD2, 7 bases. The ends were cut back, 4 bases at V and 6 bases at J, with 13 bases in the middle. Per the germline V gene, CDR1 is MRHNA and CDR2 is SNTAGT. The CDR3 extends over 13 amino acids. The CDR3 region has the DNA TGTGCCAGCAGTGTCGAGGGGGGGCTCGAGCAGTACTTC. It encodes CASSVEGGLEQYF.

This chain uses TRBV4-1 with TRBJ1-1; 9 bases match TRBD1. The V gene end was trimmed by 5 bases and the J gene end by 6 bases; junction bases not matched to a gene: 10. Germline CDR1 MGHRA, CDR2 YSYEKL. This CDR3 spans 15 amino acids. The CDR3 loop is CASSSGNRGQAEAFF. The CDR3 nucleotides read TGCGCCAGCAGCTCCGGAAACAGGGGGCAGGCTGAAGCTTTCTTT.

The rearrangement links TRBV23-1 to TRBJ1-5, with TRBD1 as a possible D gene (5 bases). TRBV23-1 is marked as an open reading frame, function uncertain. With 3 bases removed from V and 7 bases from J, the gap between germline ends came to 16 bases. The CDR3 runs to 15 residues. In DNA, the CDR3 is TGCGCCAGCAGTCAGCCCGGGGACTATCGGCAGCCCCAGCATTTT. It encodes CASSQPGDYRQPQHF.

There are a few counts of this clone. V gene TRBV5-4 combines with J gene TRBJ2-2; D is ambiguous. This CDR3 comprises 12 residues. The V end was cut by 4 bases, the J end by 4 bases, with 5 bases between. Germline V gene lookup returns CDR1 SGHNT and CDR2 YYREEE (reference sequence). The CDR3 nucleotides are TGTGCCAGCAGCCTGAGCACCGGGGAGCTGTTTTTT. It translates to CASSLSTGELFF. The whole variable domain, filled in from reference TRBV5-4 and TRBJ2-2, reads ETGVTQSPTHLIKTRGQQVTLRCSSQSGHNTVSWYQQALGQGPQFIFQYYREEENGRGNFPPRFSGLQFPNYSSELNVNALELDDSALYLCASSLSTGELFFGEGSRLTVL.

Comments on this clone: The identical CDR3 is also encoded by other nucleotide sequences in the sample. The chain links TRBV6-5 to TRBJ1-2; D might be TRBD1 (6 bases). The CDR3 contains 13 residues. Trimming took 0 bases from V and 4 from J, leaving 6 bases between them. CDR1 and CDR2 (germline): MNHEY, SVGAGI. The CDR3 region has the DNA TGTGCCAGCAGTTACTCGACAGGCTATGGCTACACCTTC. This translates into CASSYSTGYGYTF.

J is TRBJ2-3 and V is TRBV9; unclear D gene. Trimming stripped 4 bases from V and 10 bases from J, with 13 bases between. The length of the CDR3 is 12 residues. Per germline, CDR1 SGDLS and CDR2 YYNGEE. CDR3 amino acids: CASSSDPGAQYF. The CDR3, as DNA: TGTGCCAGCAGCTCCGACCCCGGAGCGCAGTATTTT.

This clone was detected only a few times. The chain carries TRBV7-2 and TRBJ2-2, with 7 bases that match TRBD2. The CDR3 spans 14 residues. V shed 4 bases, J shed 4 bases, and the junction held 3 bases outside the gene matches. The germline CDR1 and CDR2 sequences are SGHTA and FQGNSA. The CDR3 nucleotides read TGTGCCAGCAGCTGGGGGGGTTCCACCGGGGAGCTGTTTTTT. Protein sequence: CASSWGGSTGELFF.